Following are 6 T cell receptor beta chains from one sample sequenced in a study of blood T cells in healthy people across ages. Through a sample-barcoded 5' primer and a J-beta primer mix, a second PCR was run for 7 to 11 cycles. TCRdb called the 5' RACE reads again in MiXCR, with one record for every CDR3 protein. The sample consists of 1.5 million to 2 million distinct CDR3 sequences, approximately 28% of them appearing once. Material: blood. Every receptor here comes from a woman aged 25-40 years in good health.

Comments on this clonotype: A much larger clone differs by one base, so this may be a read error. Written as DNA, the CDR3 is TGTGCCAGCAGCCGAGGACTACCTGGGGCCAACGTCCGGACTTTC. It yields the protein CASSRGLPGANVRTF. The chain combines TRBV7-2 with TRBJ2-6; possible D gene TRBD2, 6 bases. Germline lookup yields CDR1 SGHTA and CDR2 FQGNSA. The CDR3 has 15 residues.

This clonotype was seen only once. The chain uses TRBV20-1 and TRBJ1-2; D is uncertain. Germline V gene lookup returns CDR1 DFQATT and CDR2 SNEGSKA (reference sequence). The CDR3 loop spans 15 amino acids. Trimming stripped 6 bases from V and 8 bases from J, with 25 bases between. The CDR3 bases are TGCAGTGCCCCTCGCCCCCAACTAAGGACTGGCGGCTACACCTTC. Protein product: CSAPRPQLRTGGYTF.

This clonotype was counted a few times. The J gene is TRBJ2-7, the V gene TRBV12-3 or TRBV12-4; possibly TRBD1 or TRBD2 for D (5 bases each). This CDR3 is 15 amino acids long. V was cut by 9 bases and J by 5 bases, with 23 bases left in between. CDR3 DNA: TGTGCCAGTACGGCGCCACACACCGGGGCGGACGAGCAGTACTTC. This translates into CASTAPHTGADEQYF.

CDR3 region: CASSRGVWEAQHF. CDR3 in DNA: TGTGCCAGCTCACGGGGGGTGTGGGAAGCCCAGCATTTT. The chain uses TRBV18 and TRBJ1-5; the D gene is possibly TRBD1 (5 bases). V lost 4 bases and J 11 bases, leaving 15 bases between the germline ends. The CDR3 is 13 amino acids. Germline V gives CDR1 KGHSH, CDR2 LQKENI.

Comments on this clonotype: This likely comes from a read error, as the CDR3 has no conserved phenylalanine or tryptophan at its end. This rearrangement joins TRBV18 to TRBJ1-1; D is unclear. There are 14 residues in the CDR3. From germline, CDR1 is KGHSH and CDR2 LQKENI. V shed 6 bases and J shed 1 base, with 12 bases lying between them. CDR3 DNA: TGTGCCAGCTCCCCAAAGGGCGGGAACACTGAAGCTTTCTGT. Its protein is CASSPKGGNTEAFC.

The chain is built from TRBV11-2 and TRBJ1-4, with 11 positions matching TRBD1. The CDR3 sequence is 14 residues long. V was pared by 5 bases and J by 10 bases, with 6 bases of the junction left unmatched. Germline loops: CDR1 SGHAT, CDR2 FQNNGV. The CDR3, as DNA: TGTGCCAGCAGCCTCGGGACAGGGGGGGGAAAACTGTTTTTT. Protein product: CASSLGTGGGKLFF.